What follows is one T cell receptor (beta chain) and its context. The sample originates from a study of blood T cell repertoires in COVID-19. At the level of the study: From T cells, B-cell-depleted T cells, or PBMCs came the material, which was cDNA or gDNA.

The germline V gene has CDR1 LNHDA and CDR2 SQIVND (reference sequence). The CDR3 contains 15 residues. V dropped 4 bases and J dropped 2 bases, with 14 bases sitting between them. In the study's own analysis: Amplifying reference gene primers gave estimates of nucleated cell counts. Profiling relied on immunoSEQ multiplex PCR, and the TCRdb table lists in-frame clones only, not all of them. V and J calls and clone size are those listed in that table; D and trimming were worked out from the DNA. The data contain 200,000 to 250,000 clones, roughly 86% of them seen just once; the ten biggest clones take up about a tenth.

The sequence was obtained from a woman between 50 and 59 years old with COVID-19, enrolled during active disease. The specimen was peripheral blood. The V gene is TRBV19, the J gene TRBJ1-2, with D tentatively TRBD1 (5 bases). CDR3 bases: TGTGCCAGTAGTACCCAATTCCAGGGAAACTATGGCTACACCTTC. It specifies CASSTQFQGNYGYTF.